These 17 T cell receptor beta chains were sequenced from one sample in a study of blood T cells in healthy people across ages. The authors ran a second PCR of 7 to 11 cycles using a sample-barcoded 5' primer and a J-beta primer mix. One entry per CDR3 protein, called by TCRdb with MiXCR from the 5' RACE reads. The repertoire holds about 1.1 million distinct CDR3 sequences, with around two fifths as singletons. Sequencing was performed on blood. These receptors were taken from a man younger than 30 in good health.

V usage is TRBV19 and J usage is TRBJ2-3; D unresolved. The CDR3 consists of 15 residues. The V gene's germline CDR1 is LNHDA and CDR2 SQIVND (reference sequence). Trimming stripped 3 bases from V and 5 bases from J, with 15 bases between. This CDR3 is CASSIPDPSGDTQYF. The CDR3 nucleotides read TGTGCCAGTAGTATCCCTGACCCCTCTGGAGATACGCAGTATTTT.

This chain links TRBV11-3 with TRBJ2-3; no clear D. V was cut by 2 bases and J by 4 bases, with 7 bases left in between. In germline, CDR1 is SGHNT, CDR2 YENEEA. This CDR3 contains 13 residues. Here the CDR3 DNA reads TGTGCCAGCAGCTTATTTCCCGCAGATACGCAGTATTTT. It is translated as CASSLFPADTQYF. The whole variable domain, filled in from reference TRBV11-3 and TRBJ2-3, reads EAGVVQSPRYKIIEKKQPVAFWCNPISGHNTLYWYLQNLGQGPELLIRYENEEAVDDSQLPKDRFSAERLKGVDSTLKIQPAELGDSAVYLCASSLFPADTQYFGPGTRLTVL.

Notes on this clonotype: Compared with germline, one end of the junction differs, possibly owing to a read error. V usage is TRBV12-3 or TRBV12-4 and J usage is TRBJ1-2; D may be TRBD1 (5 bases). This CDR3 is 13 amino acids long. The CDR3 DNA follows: TGTGCCAGCAGTCCCGGTGACAGCTATAGCTACACCTTC. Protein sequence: CASSPGDSYSYTF.

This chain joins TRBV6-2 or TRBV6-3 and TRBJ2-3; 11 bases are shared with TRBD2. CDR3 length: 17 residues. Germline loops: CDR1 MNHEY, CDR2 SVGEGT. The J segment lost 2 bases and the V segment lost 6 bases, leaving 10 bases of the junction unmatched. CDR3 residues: CASSERGTSGPTDTQYF. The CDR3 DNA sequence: TGTGCCAGCAGCGAAAGAGGGACTAGCGGTCCCACAGATACGCAGTATTTT.

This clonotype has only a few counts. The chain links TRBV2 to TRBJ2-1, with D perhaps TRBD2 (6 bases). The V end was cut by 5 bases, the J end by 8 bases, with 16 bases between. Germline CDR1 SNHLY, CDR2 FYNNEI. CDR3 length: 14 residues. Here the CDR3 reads CASSRDSPQYEQFF. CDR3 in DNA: TGTGCCAGCAGTCGGGACTCCCCGCAGTATGAGCAGTTCTTC.

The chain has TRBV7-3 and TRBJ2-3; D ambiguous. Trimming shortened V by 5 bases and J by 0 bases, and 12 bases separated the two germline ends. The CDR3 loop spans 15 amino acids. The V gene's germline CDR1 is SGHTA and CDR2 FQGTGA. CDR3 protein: CASSEVGFSTDTQYF. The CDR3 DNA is TGTGCCAGCAGCGAGGTGGGGTTTAGCACAGATACGCAGTATTTT.

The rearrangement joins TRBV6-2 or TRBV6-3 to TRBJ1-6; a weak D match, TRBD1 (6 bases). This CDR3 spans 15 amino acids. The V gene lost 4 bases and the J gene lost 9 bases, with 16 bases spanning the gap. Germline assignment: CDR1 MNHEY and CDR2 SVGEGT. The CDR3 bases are TGTGCCAGCAGTTTGAAGGGGGTATTGGGTTCACCCCTCCACTTT. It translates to CASSLKGVLGSPLHF.

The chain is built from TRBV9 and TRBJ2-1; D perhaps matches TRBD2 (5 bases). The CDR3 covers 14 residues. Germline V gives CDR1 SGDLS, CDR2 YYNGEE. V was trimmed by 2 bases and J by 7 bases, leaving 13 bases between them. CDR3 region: CASSVGGSANEQFF. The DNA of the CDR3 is TGTGCCAGCAGCGTTGGCGGGTCGGCGAATGAGCAGTTCTTC.

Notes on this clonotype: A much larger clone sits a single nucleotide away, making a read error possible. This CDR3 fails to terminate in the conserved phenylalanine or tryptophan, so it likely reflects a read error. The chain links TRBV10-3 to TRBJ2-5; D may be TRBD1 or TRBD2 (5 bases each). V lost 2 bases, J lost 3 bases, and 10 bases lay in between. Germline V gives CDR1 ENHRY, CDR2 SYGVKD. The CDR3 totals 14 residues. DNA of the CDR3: TGTGCCATCAGTGAGCCAGGGCGGGAAGAGACCCAGTACCTC. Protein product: CAISEPGREETQYL.

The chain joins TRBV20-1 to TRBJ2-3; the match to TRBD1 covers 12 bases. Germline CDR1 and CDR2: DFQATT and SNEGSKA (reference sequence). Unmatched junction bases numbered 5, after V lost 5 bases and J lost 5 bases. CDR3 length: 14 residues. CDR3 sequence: CSAVRDRGQDTQYF. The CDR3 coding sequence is TGCAGTGCTGTCCGGGACAGGGGGCAAGATACGCAGTATTTT.

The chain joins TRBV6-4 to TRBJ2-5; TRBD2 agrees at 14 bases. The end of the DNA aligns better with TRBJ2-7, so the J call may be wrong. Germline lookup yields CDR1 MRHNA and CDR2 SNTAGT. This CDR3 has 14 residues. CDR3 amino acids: CASSAGLAGDEQYF. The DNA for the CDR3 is TGTGCCAGCAGTGCGGGACTAGCGGGGGACGAGCAGTACTTC.

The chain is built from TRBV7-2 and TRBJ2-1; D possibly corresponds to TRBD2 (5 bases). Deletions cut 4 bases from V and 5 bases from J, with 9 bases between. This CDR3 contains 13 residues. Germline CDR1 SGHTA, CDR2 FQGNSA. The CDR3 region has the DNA TGTGCCAGCAGCTCCGGGATTCACAATGAGCAGTTCTTC. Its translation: CASSSGIHNEQFF.

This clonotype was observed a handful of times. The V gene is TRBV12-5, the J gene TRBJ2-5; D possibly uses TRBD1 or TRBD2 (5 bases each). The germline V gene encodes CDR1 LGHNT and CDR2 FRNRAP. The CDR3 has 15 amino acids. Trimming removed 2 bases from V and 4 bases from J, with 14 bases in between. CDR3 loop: CASGLSPGTSETQYF. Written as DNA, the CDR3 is TGTGCTAGTGGTTTGTCCCCCGGGACGTCAGAGACCCAGTACTTC.

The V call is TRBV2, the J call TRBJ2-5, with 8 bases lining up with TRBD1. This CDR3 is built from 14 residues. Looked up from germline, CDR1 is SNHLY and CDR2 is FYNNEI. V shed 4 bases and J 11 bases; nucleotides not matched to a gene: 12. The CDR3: CASSGQSGGNEQYF. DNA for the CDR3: TGTGCCAGCAGTGGGCAGTCAGGGGGCAATGAGCAGTACTTC.

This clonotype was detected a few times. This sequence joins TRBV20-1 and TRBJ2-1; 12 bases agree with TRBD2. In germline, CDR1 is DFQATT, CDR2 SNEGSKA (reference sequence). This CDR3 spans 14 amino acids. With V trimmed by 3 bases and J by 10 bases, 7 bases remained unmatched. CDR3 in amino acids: CSASRLAGGIEQFF. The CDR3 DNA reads TGCAGTGCTAGCCGGCTAGCGGGGGGGATCGAGCAGTTCTTC.

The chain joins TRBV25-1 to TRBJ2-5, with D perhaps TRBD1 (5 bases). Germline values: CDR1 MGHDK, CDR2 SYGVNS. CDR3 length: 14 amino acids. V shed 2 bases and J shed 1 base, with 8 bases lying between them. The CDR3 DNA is TGTGCCAGCAGTGAAGATGGGGCCCAAGAGACCCAGTACTTC. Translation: CASSEDGAQETQYF.

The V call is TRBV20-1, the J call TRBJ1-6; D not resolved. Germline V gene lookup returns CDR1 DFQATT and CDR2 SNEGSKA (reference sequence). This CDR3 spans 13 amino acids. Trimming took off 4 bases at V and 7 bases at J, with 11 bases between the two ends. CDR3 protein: CSAMGRGNSPLHF. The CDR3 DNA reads TGCAGTGCTATGGGAAGAGGGAATTCACCCCTCCACTTT.